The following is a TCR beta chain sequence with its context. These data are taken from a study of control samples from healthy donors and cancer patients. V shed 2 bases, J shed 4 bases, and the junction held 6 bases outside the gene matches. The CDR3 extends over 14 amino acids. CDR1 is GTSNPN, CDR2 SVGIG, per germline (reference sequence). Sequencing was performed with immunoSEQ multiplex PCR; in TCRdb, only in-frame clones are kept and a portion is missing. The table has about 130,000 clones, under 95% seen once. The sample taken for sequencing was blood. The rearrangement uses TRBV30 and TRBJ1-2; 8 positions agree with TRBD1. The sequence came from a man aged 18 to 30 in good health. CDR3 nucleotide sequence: TGTGCCTGGAGTCGGGACAGGAGGGTCTATGGCTACACCTTC. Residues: CAWSRDRRVYGYTF.